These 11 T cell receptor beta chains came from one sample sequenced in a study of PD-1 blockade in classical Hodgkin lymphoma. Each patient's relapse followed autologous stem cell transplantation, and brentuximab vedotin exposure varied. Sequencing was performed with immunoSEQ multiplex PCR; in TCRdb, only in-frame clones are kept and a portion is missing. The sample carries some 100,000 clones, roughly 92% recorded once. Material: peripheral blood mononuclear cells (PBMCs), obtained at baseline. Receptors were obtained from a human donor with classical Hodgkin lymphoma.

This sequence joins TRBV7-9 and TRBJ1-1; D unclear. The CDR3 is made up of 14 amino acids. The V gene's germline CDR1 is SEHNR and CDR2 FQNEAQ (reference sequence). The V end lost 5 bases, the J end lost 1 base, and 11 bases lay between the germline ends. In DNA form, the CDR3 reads TGTGCCAGCAGCCCCGACCCTTGGAACACTGAAGCTTTCTTT. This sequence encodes CASSPDPWNTEAFF. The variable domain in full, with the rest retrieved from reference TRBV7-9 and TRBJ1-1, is DTGVSQNPRHKITKRGQNVTFRCDPISEHNRLYWYRQTLGQGPEFLTYFQNEAQLEKSRLLSDRFSAERPKGSFSTLEIQRTEQGDSAMYLCASSPDPWNTEAFFGQGTRLTVV.

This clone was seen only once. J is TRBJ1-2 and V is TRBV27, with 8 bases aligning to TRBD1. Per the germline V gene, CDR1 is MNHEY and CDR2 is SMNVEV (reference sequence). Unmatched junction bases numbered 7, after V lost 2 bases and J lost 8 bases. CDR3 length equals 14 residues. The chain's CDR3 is CASSLDWTGLGYTF. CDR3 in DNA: TGTGCCAGCAGTTTAGACTGGACAGGGCTAGGCTACACCTTC.

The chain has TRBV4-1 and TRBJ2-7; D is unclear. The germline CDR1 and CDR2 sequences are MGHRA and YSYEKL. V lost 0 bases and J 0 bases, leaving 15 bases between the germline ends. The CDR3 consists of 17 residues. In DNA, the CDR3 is TGCGCCAGCAGCCAAGAAGCCCATCTGAGGAGCTCCTACGAGCAGTACTTC. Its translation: CASSQEAHLRSSYEQYF.

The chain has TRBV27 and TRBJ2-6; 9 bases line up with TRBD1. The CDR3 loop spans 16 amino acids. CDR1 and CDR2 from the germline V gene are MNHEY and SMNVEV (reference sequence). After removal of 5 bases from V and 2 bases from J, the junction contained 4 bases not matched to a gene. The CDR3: CASSRRDRAGANVLTF. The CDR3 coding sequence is TGTGCCAGCAGTCGCCGGGACAGGGCTGGGGCCAACGTCCTGACTTTC.

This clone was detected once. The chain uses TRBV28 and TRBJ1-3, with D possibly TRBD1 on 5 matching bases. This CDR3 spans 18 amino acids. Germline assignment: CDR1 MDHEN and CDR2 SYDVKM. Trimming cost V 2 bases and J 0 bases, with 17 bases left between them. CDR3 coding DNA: TGTGCCAGCAGTTTACGTGTAGGTCGGGGGGGCTCTGGAAACACCATATATTTT. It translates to CASSLRVGRGGSGNTIYF.

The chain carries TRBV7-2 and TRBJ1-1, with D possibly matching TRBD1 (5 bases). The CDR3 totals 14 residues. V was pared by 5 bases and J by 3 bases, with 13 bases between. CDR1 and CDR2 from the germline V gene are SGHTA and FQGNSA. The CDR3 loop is CASSARGGDTEAFF. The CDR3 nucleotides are TGTGCCAGCAGCGCCCGGGGGGGGGACACTGAAGCTTTCTTT.

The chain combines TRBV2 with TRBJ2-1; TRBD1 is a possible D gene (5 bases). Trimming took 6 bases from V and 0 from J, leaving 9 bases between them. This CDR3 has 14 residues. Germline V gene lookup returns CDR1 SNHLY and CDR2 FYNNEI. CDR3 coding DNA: TGTGCCAGCAGACCGACAGACTCCTACAATGAGCAGTTCTTC. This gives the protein CASRPTDSYNEQFF.

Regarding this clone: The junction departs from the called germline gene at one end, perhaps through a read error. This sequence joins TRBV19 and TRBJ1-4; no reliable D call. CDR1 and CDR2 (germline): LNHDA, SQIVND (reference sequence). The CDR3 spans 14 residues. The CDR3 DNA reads TGTGCCAGTAGTATGACCGGAACTGATGAAAAACTGTTTTTT. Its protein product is CASSMTGTDEKLFF.

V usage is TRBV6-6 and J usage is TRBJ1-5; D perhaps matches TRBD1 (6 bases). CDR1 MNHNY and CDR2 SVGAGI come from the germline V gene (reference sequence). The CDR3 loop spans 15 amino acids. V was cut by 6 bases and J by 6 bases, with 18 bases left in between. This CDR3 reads CASSLAAGEGQPQHF. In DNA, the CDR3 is TGTGCCAGCAGCTTGGCGGCAGGGGAGGGTCAGCCCCAGCATTTT.

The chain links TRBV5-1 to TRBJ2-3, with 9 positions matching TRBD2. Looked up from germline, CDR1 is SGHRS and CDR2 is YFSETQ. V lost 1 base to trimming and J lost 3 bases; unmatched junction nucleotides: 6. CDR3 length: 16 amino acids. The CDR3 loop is CASSLSSGRLTDTQYF. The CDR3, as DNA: TGCGCCAGCAGCTTGTCAAGCGGGAGGCTGACAGATACGCAGTATTTT.

Here the CDR3 DNA reads TGTGCCAGCAGTTCCTCCCCCAGAGGAACGACCCAGCATTTT. Protein sequence: CASSSSPRGTTQHF. The chain is built from TRBV28 and TRBJ1-5; D is unclear. CDR1 MDHEN and CDR2 SYDVKM come from the germline V gene. The CDR3 contains 14 residues. V was clipped by 4 bases and J by 11 bases, with 18 bases between them. Using reference TRBV28 and TRBJ1-5 for the parts outside the CDR3, the full variable domain is DVKVTQSSRYLVKRTGEKVFLECVQDMDHENMFWYRQDPGLGLRLIYFSYDVKMKEKGDIPEGYSVSREKKERFSLILESASTNQTSMYLCASSSSPRGTTQHFGDGTRLSIL.